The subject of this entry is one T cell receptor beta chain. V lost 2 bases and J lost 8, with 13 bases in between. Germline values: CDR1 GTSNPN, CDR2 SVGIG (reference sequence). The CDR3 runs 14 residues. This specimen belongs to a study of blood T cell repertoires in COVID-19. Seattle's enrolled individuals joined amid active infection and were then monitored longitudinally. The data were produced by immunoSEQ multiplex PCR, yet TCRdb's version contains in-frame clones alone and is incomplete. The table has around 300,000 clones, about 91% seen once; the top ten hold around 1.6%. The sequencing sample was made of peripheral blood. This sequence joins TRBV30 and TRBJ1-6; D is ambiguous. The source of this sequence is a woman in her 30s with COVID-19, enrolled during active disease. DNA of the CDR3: TGTGCCTGGAGTCGTACTTGGGGAGATTCACCCCTCCACTTT. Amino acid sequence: CAWSRTWGDSPLHF.